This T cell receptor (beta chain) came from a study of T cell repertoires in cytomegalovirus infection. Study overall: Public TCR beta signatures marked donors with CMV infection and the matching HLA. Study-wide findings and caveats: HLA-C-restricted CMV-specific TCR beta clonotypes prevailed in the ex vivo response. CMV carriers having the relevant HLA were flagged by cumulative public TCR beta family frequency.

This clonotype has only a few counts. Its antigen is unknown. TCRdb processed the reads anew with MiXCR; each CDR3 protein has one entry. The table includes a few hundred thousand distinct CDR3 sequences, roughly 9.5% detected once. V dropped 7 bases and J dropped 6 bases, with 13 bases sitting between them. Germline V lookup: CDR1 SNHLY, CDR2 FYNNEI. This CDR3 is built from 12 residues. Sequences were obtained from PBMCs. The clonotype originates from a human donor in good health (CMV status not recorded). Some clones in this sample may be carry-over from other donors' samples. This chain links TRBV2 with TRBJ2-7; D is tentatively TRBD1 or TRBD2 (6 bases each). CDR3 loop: CASTSGGGEQYF. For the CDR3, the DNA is TGTGCCAGCACCTCAGGAGGGGGCGAGCAGTACTTC.